These T cell receptor beta chains were read from a single sample in a study of cytomegalovirus exposure and HLA in healthy donors. Sequenced by immunoSEQ multiplex PCR; TCRdb stores in-frame clones only, minus some. The sample contains about 92,000 clones, just under 70% of which appear only once. The sequencing sample was made of PBMCs. These receptors all stem from a middle-aged man in good health and CMV-seronegative. The CDR3 runs from the conserved cysteine through the conserved F or W. The D gene is left open where the match is weak. Not every row has a clone size; where given, it reads once, few, many or a size class.

v_gene	abundance	j_gene	d_gene	CDR3nt	CDR3aa
TRBV4-3	-	TRBJ1-5	-	TGCGCCAGCAGCCAAGGACGACTGAACAATCAGCCCCAGCATTTT	CASSQGRLNNQPQHF
TRBV10-3	-	TRBJ1-4	TRBD1	TGTGCCATCAGTGAATCCGACAGGGGCCTTAATGAAAAACTGTTTTTT	CAISESDRGLNEKLFF
TRBV6-5	-	TRBJ1-1	TRBD1	TGTGCCAGCAGTCTCGGACAGGGGGCGCCCACTGAAGCTTTCTTT	CASSLGQGAPTEAFF
TRBV29-1	-	TRBJ1-5	-	TGCAGCGCCATCCTAGCGGATCGGTATCAGCCCCAGCATTTT	CSAILADRYQPQHF
TRBV6-1	-	TRBJ1-5	TRBD1	TGTGCCAGCAGTCGGACAGGAAGAGAACAGCCCCAGCATTTT	CASSRTGREQPQHF
TRBV28	-	TRBJ1-2	-	TGTGCCAGCAGTTTGGTGGAGTATGGCTACACCTTC	CASSLVEYGYTF
TRBV2	-	TRBJ2-7	-	TGTGCCAGCGGCCTTTATACCCAGGACGAGCAGTACTTC	CASGLYTQDEQYF
TRBV5-1	-	TRBJ2-3	-	TGCGCCAGCAGCCACCCCGCCGTAGGGGCAGATACGCAGTATTTT	CASSHPAVGADTQYF
TRBV6-5	-	TRBJ1-2	-	TGTGCCAGCAGTTACTCAGGGGTGGGAGGCTACACCTTC	CASSYSGVGGYTF
TRBV30	-	TRBJ1-5	-	TGTGCCTGGACGGGGGGGCTCGGTCAGCCCCAGCATTTT	CAWTGGLGQPQHF
TRBV5-8	few	TRBJ1-5	-	TGTGCCAGCAGCAGGGGATTGACAAGTGGCAATCAGCCCCAGCATTTT	CASSRGLTSGNQPQHF